Shown below are 23 T cell receptor beta chains from a single sample sequenced in a study of early T cells in non-severe SARS-CoV-2 infection (dated by TCRdb to about 2021). Library preparation was by 5' RACE. The run used a NextSeq 500. The public reads were reprocessed in TCRdb via fastp at Q25 and MiXCR, keeping in-frame beta chains. Merged by CDR3 protein, the rows form single entries marked with the most common genes and DNA. This sample holds about 56,000 distinct CDR3 sequences; under 12% were observed only once. The biggest ten clones account for around 6.3% of the sample. The specimen sequenced was whole blood. These receptors were collected from an adult who was a healthcare worker with PCR-confirmed SARS-CoV-2 infection or an uninfected control (not recorded which).

This clonotype was counted a few times. V usage is TRBV7-2 and J usage is TRBJ1-5; D is possibly TRBD1 (5 bases). V dropped 8 bases and J dropped 7 bases, with 12 bases sitting between them. CDR3 length: 12 residues. Germline lookup yields CDR1 SGHTA and CDR2 FQGNSA. The CDR3 DNA follows: TGTGCCAGCGGACAAACGGGGCAGCCCCAGCATTTT. As protein: CASGQTGQPQHF.

In its sample, this clonotype was seen many times. The rearrangement joins TRBV3-1 to TRBJ2-7; D is undetermined. CDR3 length: 14 residues. V was clipped by 1 base and J by 2 bases, with 9 bases between them. Germline V gives CDR1 LGHDT, CDR2 YNNKEL (reference sequence). The DNA for the CDR3 is TGTGCCAGCAGCCAAGCTGCTAACCCCTACGAGCAGTACTTC. It specifies CASSQAANPYEQYF.

This clonotype was seen at least ten times. The chain uses TRBV4-1 and TRBJ2-7; TRBD2 agrees at 9 bases. There are 16 residues in the CDR3. The V segment lost 1 base and the J segment 1 base; nucleotides outside the gene matches: 5. Germline loops: CDR1 MGHRA, CDR2 YSYEKL. CDR3: CASSQGGSGSSYEQYF. The CDR3 region has the DNA TGCGCCAGCAGCCAAGGAGGTAGCGGGAGTTCCTACGAGCAGTACTTC.

This clonotype was detected ten times or more. The V and J genes are TRBV2 and TRBJ2-7; D unresolved. The CDR3 extends over 14 amino acids. Trimming took 4 bases from V and 0 from J, leaving 10 bases between them. Germline loops: CDR1 SNHLY, CDR2 FYNNEI. The CDR3 DNA sequence: TGTGCCAGCAGTGTAGGCCTCTACTCCTACGAGCAGTACTTC. Its translation is CASSVGLYSYEQYF.

The V gene is TRBV30, the J gene TRBJ2-1; 8 bases are a match to TRBD1. The germline gives CDR1 GTSNPN, CDR2 SVGIG (reference sequence). The J segment lost 3 bases and the V segment lost 5 bases, leaving 6 bases of the junction unmatched. CDR3 size: 14 residues. The CDR3 DNA sequence: TGTGCCTGGTCCAGGGGGCTCCTCTACAATGAGCAGTTCTTC. Protein: CAWSRGLLYNEQFF.

This clonotype was detected a few times. This chain uses TRBV5-5 with TRBJ1-2, with D hard to call. This CDR3 region has 15 residues. Trimming took off 1 base at V and 6 bases at J, with 16 bases between the two ends. The V gene's germline CDR1 is SGHKS and CDR2 YYEKEE (reference sequence). The chain's CDR3 is CASSLLSWGMDGYTF. CDR3 nucleotide sequence: TGTGCCAGCAGCTTGCTGTCCTGGGGTATGGATGGCTACACCTTC.

This clonotype was observed a few times. The chain is built from TRBV9 and TRBJ1-4; D is possibly TRBD1 (6 bases). CDR3 length equals 15 residues. V was cut by 4 bases and J by 4 bases, with 14 bases left in between. Germline CDR1 reads SGDLS; CDR2 reads YYNGEE. CDR3 sequence: CASSPGDGGNEKLFF. In DNA, the CDR3 is TGTGCCAGCAGCCCAGGGGACGGAGGTAATGAAAAACTGTTTTTT.

In its sample, this clonotype was seen many times. The V gene is TRBV20-1, the J gene TRBJ1-2, with 7 bases that match TRBD1. Per the germline V gene, CDR1 is DFQATT and CDR2 is SNEGSKA (reference sequence). The CDR3 length is 15 residues. J was trimmed by 8 bases and V by 1 base; bases with no gene match: 13. The CDR3 bases are TGCAGTGCTAGAGTCCATCACAGGGGAGAAAGGGGCTACACCTTC. This encodes CSARVHHRGERGYTF.

V usage is TRBV7-2 and J usage is TRBJ1-1, with D hard to call. CDR3 length: 13 amino acids. V lost 4 bases to trimming and J lost 1 base, with 7 bases between them. Per the germline V gene, CDR1 is SGHTA and CDR2 is FQGNSA. The CDR3 here is CASSSRPNTEAFF. In DNA, the CDR3 is TGTGCCAGCAGCTCCCGTCCGAACACTGAAGCTTTCTTT.

This clonotype was detected ten times or more. This chain links TRBV7-9 with TRBJ2-3, with D possibly being TRBD2 (6 bases). V was clipped by 1 base and J by 4 bases, with 12 bases between them. CDR1 SEHNR and CDR2 FQNEAQ come from the germline V gene (reference sequence). This CDR3 contains 15 residues. The CDR3 coding sequence is TGTGCCAGCAGCTTAGTAGGGCGGGAAGCAGATACGCAGTATTTT. Translation: CASSLVGREADTQYF. Full variable domain (remainder filled in from reference TRBV7-9 and TRBJ2-3): DTGVSQNPRHKITKRGQNVTFRCDPISEHNRLYWYRQTLGQGPEFLTYFQNEAQLEKSRLLSDRFSAERPKGSFSTLEIQRTEQGDSAMYLCASSLVGREADTQYFGPGTRLTVL.

This clonotype was observed a few times. This chain connects TRBV19 to TRBJ2-2; a weak D match, TRBD2 (5 bases). Germline values: CDR1 LNHDA, CDR2 SQIVND (reference sequence). The ends were cut back, 4 bases at V and 4 bases at J, with 13 bases in the middle. The CDR3 spans 15 residues. This CDR3 is CASSTGYRGTGELFF. CDR3 sequence (DNA): TGTGCCAGTAGTACGGGATACCGCGGCACCGGGGAGCTGTTTTTT.

The rearrangement joins TRBV7-2 to TRBJ2-3, with 8 bases matching TRBD2. CDR1 and CDR2 from the germline V gene are SGHTA and FQGNSA. The CDR3 is made up of 15 amino acids. The V segment lost 1 base and the J segment 4 bases; nucleotides outside the gene matches: 4. Here the CDR3 reads CASSLGAGVADTQYF. The CDR3 nucleotides read TGTGCCAGCAGCTTAGGAGCGGGAGTGGCAGATACGCAGTATTTT.

The V call is TRBV29-1, the J call TRBJ2-1, with D hard to call. This CDR3 is 12 amino acids long. The V gene lost 7 bases and the J gene lost 8 bases, with 15 bases spanning the gap. Germline lookup yields CDR1 SQVTM and CDR2 ANQGSEA. The CDR3 sequence: CSEKDGRDEQFF. The CDR3 nucleotides read TGCAGCGAAAAGGACGGACGCGATGAGCAGTTCTTC.

This clonotype was detected a few times. The chain recombines TRBV3-1 with TRBJ2-7, with a weak D call TRBD2 (5 bases). Germline V CDR1 and CDR2: LGHDT, YNNKEL (reference sequence). The V gene lost 4 bases and the J gene lost 5 bases, with 9 bases spanning the gap. The CDR3 runs 12 residues. CDR3 coding DNA: TGTGCCAGCAGCCGGGCCGGGAACGAGCAGTACTTC. Its translation is CASSRAGNEQYF.

This clonotype was seen repeatedly, ten times or more. J is TRBJ2-1 and V is TRBV11-2, with D perhaps matching TRBD2 (6 bases). CDR1 SGHAT and CDR2 FQNNGV come from the germline V gene. This CDR3 is built from 16 residues. Between the trimmed V and J ends, which lost 0 bases and 2 bases, there was a span of 11 bases. The CDR3 DNA follows: TGTGCCAGCAGCTTAGAGGTAGCGGAAACCTACAATGAGCAGTTCTTC. Encoded protein: CASSLEVAETYNEQFF.

This clonotype has at least ten counts. This chain links TRBV20-1 with TRBJ2-1, with D hard to call. Germline values: CDR1 DFQATT, CDR2 SNEGSKA (reference sequence). With 0 bases removed from V and 2 bases from J, the gap between germline ends came to 8 bases. This CDR3 spans 14 amino acids. CDR3 nucleotide sequence: TGCAGTGCTAGAGATCTCCGAACCTACAATGAGCAGTTCTTC. This translates into CSARDLRTYNEQFF.

This clonotype was detected only a few times. The chain carries TRBV12-3 or TRBV12-4 and TRBJ1-2, with 7 positions matching TRBD1. There are 12 residues in the CDR3. V dropped 5 bases and J dropped 13; count of bases not matched to a gene: 10. The CDR3 reads CASSQSTRDSTF. CDR3 DNA: TGTGCCAGCAGTCAATCAACCCGGGACAGCACCTTC.

This clonotype has a count of ten or more. The chain joins TRBV3-1 to TRBJ1-5, with 8 nucleotides matching TRBD1. The CDR3 sequence is 15 residues long. Per germline, CDR1 LGHDT and CDR2 YNNKEL (reference sequence). J was trimmed by 3 bases and V by 3 bases; bases with no gene match: 4. CDR3 residues: CASSHGRGHNQPQHF. The CDR3 DNA reads as TGTGCCAGCAGCCATGGCAGGGGGCACAATCAGCCCCAGCATTTT.

This clonotype was recorded many times. V is TRBV4-3 and J is TRBJ2-5; no firm D call. V lost 0 bases and J 5 bases, leaving 4 bases between the germline ends. The CDR3 runs to 12 residues. Germline values: CDR1 LGHNA, CDR2 YSLEER. Written as DNA, the CDR3 is TGCGCCAGCAGCCAAGATCTGGAGACCCAGTACTTC. It translates to CASSQDLETQYF.

J is TRBJ2-3 and V is TRBV6-5; tentative D call: TRBD2 (5 bases). Trimming stripped 0 bases from V and 5 bases from J, with 30 bases between. Germline V lookup: CDR1 MNHEY, CDR2 SVGAGI. The CDR3 runs to 21 residues. The CDR3 loop is CASSYSMIPLGRNQFKDTQYF. DNA for the CDR3: TGTGCCAGCAGTTACTCGATGATCCCCCTGGGGAGAAACCAGTTTAAAGATACGCAGTATTTT.

This clonotype turned up a few times. The chain is built from TRBV29-1 and TRBJ2-7, with no clear D. This CDR3 contains 11 residues. V lost 3 bases, J lost 5 bases, and 8 bases lay in between. Germline CDR1 is SQVTM and CDR2 is ANQGSEA. The CDR3 reads CSVEVGDEQYF. As DNA, the CDR3 is TGCAGCGTTGAGGTAGGAGACGAGCAGTACTTC.

In this sample, this clonotype turned up many times. The V call is TRBV9, the J call TRBJ2-3, with 10 bases matching TRBD2. The J segment lost 5 bases and the V segment lost 0 bases, leaving 3 bases of the junction unmatched. The CDR3 covers 15 residues. Germline assignment: CDR1 SGDLS and CDR2 YYNGEE. The CDR3 reads CASSVASGGVDTQYF. CDR3 DNA: TGTGCCAGCAGCGTAGCAAGCGGGGGGGTAGATACGCAGTATTTT.

This clonotype is categorized as medium-sized. The gene calls are TRBV29-1 and TRBJ2-1, with D possibly TRBD1 on 5 matching bases. The CDR3 is 11 residues long. Trimming shortened V by 4 bases and J by 7 bases, and 8 bases separated the two germline ends. The V gene's germline CDR1 is SQVTM and CDR2 ANQGSEA. In DNA, the CDR3 is TGCAGCGTTGCCAGGGCTAATGAGCAGTTCTTC. Protein product: CSVARANEQFF.